These 18 T cell receptor beta chains originate from one sample sequenced in a study of Ad26.COV2.S vaccination and SARS-CoV-2 variants. The protocol was immunoSEQ multiplex PCR, while the TCRdb copy is restricted to in-frame clones and leaves out a portion. This sample yields over 300,000 clones, of which approximately 83% are seen a single time; almost 7.5% belongs to the top ten. The treatment: over 15 received Ad26.COV2.S at low or high dose, single or two shots; about 5 received placebo; per-sample allocation not given. After the first vaccine or placebo injection, samples were drawn on day 63. This specimen consisted of peripheral blood, obtained in a trial of Ad26.COV2.S vaccine versus placebo. The receptors here all came from a person between 18 and 65 years old who received the Ad26.COV2.S COVID-19 vaccine or a placebo.

This CDR3 reads CASSSWTSGASSYNEQFF. CDR3 in DNA: TGTGCCAGCAGTTCCTGGACTAGCGGGGCCAGCTCCTACAATGAGCAGTTCTTC. The rearrangement uses TRBV28 and TRBJ2-1, with TRBD2 matching 12 bases. J lost 0 bases, V lost 4 bases, and 7 bases had no gene match. The CDR3 spans 18 residues. The germline V gene encodes CDR1 MDHEN and CDR2 SYDVKM.

The J gene is TRBJ1-1, the V gene TRBV2; the D is unclear. This CDR3 comprises 12 residues. With 0 bases removed from V and 7 bases from J, the gap between germline ends came to 6 bases. The V gene's germline CDR1 is SNHLY and CDR2 FYNNEI. CDR3 bases: TGTGCCAGCAGTGAAGCGTGGAATGAAGCTTTCTTT. Protein product: CASSEAWNEAFF. Full variable domain (missing parts from reference TRBV2 and TRBJ1-1): EPEVTQTPSHQVTQMGQEVILRCVPISNHLYFYWYRQILGQKVEFLVSFYNNEISEKSEIFDDQFSVERPDGSNFTLKIRSTKLEDSAMYFCASSEAWNEAFFGQGTRLTVV.

This clone has just a few counts. The chain links TRBV5-1 to TRBJ2-7; TRBD2 agrees at 8 bases. The length of the CDR3 is 15 residues. CDR1 SGHRS and CDR2 YFSETQ come from the germline V gene. The trim removed 1 base at V and 2 bases at J, leaving 5 bases unmatched. CDR3 bases: TGCGCCAGCAGCTTGCTAGCGGGCACAACCTACGAGCAGTACTTC. The encoded protein is CASSLLAGTTYEQYF.

The chain is built from TRBV15 and TRBJ2-1, with unresolved D. V was trimmed by 3 bases and J by 7 bases, leaving 13 bases between them. Germline lookup yields CDR1 LNHNV and CDR2 YYDKDF (reference sequence). The CDR3 is made up of 14 amino acids. Here the CDR3 DNA reads TGTGCCACCAGCAGTTCTGGGAACGAGAATGAGCAGTTCTTC. Its translation is CATSSSGNENEQFF.

The rearrangement uses TRBV3-1 (or the pseudogene TRBV3-2) and TRBJ1-3; possibly TRBD1 for D (6 bases). The CDR3 has 17 residues. Germline lookup yields CDR1 LGHDT and CDR2 YNNKEL (reference sequence). Trimming stripped 4 bases from V and 2 bases from J, with 18 bases between. CDR3 sequence (DNA): TGTGCCAGCAGCCCCTTTCGGGGGGGGGCGGCTGGAAACACCATATATTTT. As protein: CASSPFRGGAAGNTIYF.

The chain carries TRBV11-2 and TRBJ2-7, with TRBD2 identical over 7 bases. The CDR3 contains 15 residues. V was pared by 5 bases and J by 5 bases, with 12 bases of the junction left unmatched. The germline CDR1 and CDR2 sequences are SGHAT and FQNNGV. The CDR3 DNA is TGTGCCAGCAGCCCCATTTTAGGACTAGGAAACGAGCAGTACTTC. The encoded protein is CASSPILGLGNEQYF.

The rearrangement uses TRBV27 and TRBJ1-1; D gene uncertain. Germline V CDR1 and CDR2: MNHEY, SMNVEV (reference sequence). Between the trimmed V and J ends, which lost 2 bases and 1 base, there was a span of 11 bases. The CDR3 spans 15 residues. The CDR3 DNA is TGTGCCAGCAGTTTAAACAAGAATTCGAACACTGAAGCTTTCTTT. This encodes CASSLNKNSNTEAFF.

The rearrangement uses TRBV7-2 and TRBJ2-1, with 10 bases aligning to TRBD2. Germline values: CDR1 SGHTA, CDR2 FQGNSA. The CDR3 is 15 amino acids. V gave up 0 bases and J gave up 9 bases; unmatched junction bases: 5. The CDR3 protein is CASSLAASGRGEQFF. The DNA of the CDR3 is TGTGCCAGCAGCTTAGCGGCGAGCGGGAGGGGTGAGCAGTTCTTC.

V and J are TRBV7-2 and TRBJ1-2; possibly TRBD1 for D (5 bases). The CDR3 spans 15 residues. Germline lookup yields CDR1 SGHTA and CDR2 FQGNSA. V was pared by 1 base and J by 4 bases, with 13 bases between. The CDR3: CASSLGARAFYGYTF. For the CDR3, the DNA is TGTGCCAGCAGCTTAGGTGCCAGGGCCTTCTATGGCTACACCTTC.

V usage is TRBV10-3 and J usage is TRBJ2-3, with 8 bases aligning to TRBD2. CDR1 and CDR2 from the germline V gene are ENHRY and SYGVKD. The length of the CDR3 is 13 residues. Losses at the gene ends were 8 bases for V and 5 bases for J; bases not matched to a gene: 6. The CDR3 spells CAIAGGAKDTQYF. The DNA of the CDR3 is TGTGCCATCGCCGGGGGGGCCAAAGATACGCAGTATTTT.

This chain joins TRBV4-2 and TRBJ2-7, with 7 bases aligning to TRBD1. Germline V gene sequence: CDR1 LGHNA, CDR2 YNFKEQ. The CDR3 contains 13 residues. The J segment lost 2 bases and the V segment lost 5 bases, leaving 3 bases of the junction unmatched. In DNA form, the CDR3 reads TGTGCCAGCAGCACTCAGGGGGCCTACGAGCAGTACTTC. Protein product: CASSTQGAYEQYF.

This chain uses TRBV7-3 with TRBJ1-1; D possibly corresponds to TRBD1 (5 bases). The CDR3 is 16 residues long. V shed 4 bases and J shed 1 base, with 16 bases lying between them. CDR1 and CDR2 from the germline V gene are SGHTA and FQGTGA. DNA of the CDR3: TGTGCCAGCAGCTCACCCGGGACGGCTAAGAACACTGAAGCTTTCTTT. Translating gives CASSSPGTAKNTEAFF.

V and J are TRBV29-1 and TRBJ2-1, with TRBD2 matching over 7 bases. Germline CDR1 SQVTM, CDR2 ANQGSEA. This CDR3 is built from 15 residues. V gave up 4 bases and J gave up 8 bases; unmatched junction bases: 14. The CDR3 region has the DNA TGCAGCGTTGGTGGGGTAGGGCAGGGAGGGGATGAGCAGTTCTTC. The encoded protein is CSVGGVGQGGDEQFF.

This clone was seen a few times. The chain couples TRBV11-3 to TRBJ2-2, with 9 bases fitting TRBD2. Germline CDR1 and CDR2: SGHNT and YENEEA. J was trimmed by 1 base and V by 1 base; bases with no gene match: 7. CDR3 size: 18 residues. Written as DNA, the CDR3 is TGTGCCAGCAGCTTAGGGGGCAGCGGGAGGCTGAACACCGGGGAGCTGTTTTTT. As protein: CASSLGGSGRLNTGELFF.

The chain is built from TRBV9 and TRBJ2-1; no clear D. V lost 4 bases, J lost 3 bases, and 8 bases lay in between. The germline gives CDR1 SGDLS, CDR2 YYNGEE. This CDR3 has 13 amino acids. The CDR3 is CASSPGDYNEQFF. CDR3 sequence (DNA): TGTGCCAGCAGCCCTGGGGACTACAATGAGCAGTTCTTC.

The chain couples TRBV24-1 to TRBJ2-1; D is ambiguous. Trimming stripped 8 bases from V and 7 bases from J, with 8 bases between. CDR1 is KGHDR and CDR2 is SFDVKD in the germline V gene. The CDR3 consists of 11 residues. The chain's CDR3 is CATTFGNEQFF. In DNA, the CDR3 is TGTGCCACCACCTTTGGGAATGAGCAGTTCTTC.

The chain employs TRBV11-2 and TRBJ1-1, with TRBD1 as a possible D gene (5 bases). The CDR3 loop spans 11 amino acids. Trimming took off 3 bases at V and 6 bases at J, with 5 bases between the two ends. The V gene's germline CDR1 is SGHAT and CDR2 FQNNGV. For the CDR3, the DNA is TGTGCCAGCAGCTTGACAGCTGAAGCTTTCTTT. Protein sequence: CASSLTAEAFF.

The rearrangement uses TRBV6-5 and TRBJ1-1; 9 nucleotides line up with TRBD1. V dropped 5 bases and J dropped 4; count of bases not matched to a gene: 5. The CDR3 runs 14 residues. Germline V gene lookup returns CDR1 MNHEY and CDR2 SVGAGI. The CDR3 loop is CASSHRGLGTEAFF. The CDR3 DNA sequence: TGTGCCAGCAGTCACAGGGGGCTCGGCACTGAAGCTTTCTTT.